This is a list of T cell receptor beta chains from one sample in a study of blood T cell repertoires in COVID-19. Generated by immunoSEQ multiplex PCR, the TCRdb table keeps only in-frame clones and is missing some. The sample contains nearly 110,000 clones, 80% to 85% of which appear only once. The specimen was peripheral blood. The source of these receptors is a human donor in a cohort sampled during active COVID-19. CDR3s include the opening cysteine and the closing phenylalanine or tryptophan. A D gene is named only where the DNA matches it firmly. Only part of the rows carry a size: once, few, many, or a class if the clone is expanded.

j_call d_call clone_size v_call cdr3_nt cdr3_aa
TRBJ1-2 NA NA TRBV10-1 TGCGCCAGCCGAGATCCCGGGTCGACAGTTTATGGCTACACCTTC CASRDPGSTVYGYTF
TRBJ2-3 NA NA TRBV27 TGTGCCAGCAGTCCGACCCCGAGGCCGGCAGATACGCAGTATTTT CASSPTPRPADTQYF
TRBJ2-7 NA NA TRBV5-4 TGTGCCAGCAGCTTGGGCGCAGGGACATGGGGGGAGCAGTACTTC CASSLGAGTWGEQYF
TRBJ2-7 TRBD1 NA TRBV6-2/TRBV6-3 TGTGCCAGCAGTTACCCGCTTGACAGGGCCACTTCCTACGAGCAGTACTTC CASSYPLDRATSYEQYF
TRBJ1-4 NA NA TRBV30 TGTGCCTACAACAGGGATGGTGAAAAACTGTTTTTT CAYNRDGEKLFF
TRBJ2-2 TRBD1 NA TRBV19 TGTGCCAGTAGGAAACAGGGGGCATCCGGGGAGCTGTTTTTT CASRKQGASGELFF
TRBJ2-1 NA NA TRBV7-8 TGTGCCAGCACCCTATCCGGAAAGGCGGCTGAGCAGTTCTTC CASTLSGKAAEQFF
TRBJ2-1 NA once TRBV7-8 TGTGCCAGCAGCTTATCCTTTAATGAGCAGTTCTTC CASSLSFNEQFF
TRBJ1-1 NA few TRBV5-1 TGCGCCAGCAGCTTGCAGGGTGGTCAACGGATAAACACTGAAGCTTTCTTT CASSLQGGQRINTEAFF
TRBJ1-6 NA once TRBV7-8 TGTGCCAGCAGCTCACCTCCGGGACTGGGACTGGGTTCACCCCTCCACTTT CASSSPPGLGLGSPLHF
TRBJ2-2 TRBD2 NA TRBV11-2 TGTGCCAGCAGCTTAGTCCTAGCGGGAACCGGGGAGCTGTTTTTT CASSLVLAGTGELFF
TRBJ1-4 TRBD1 NA TRBV5-1 TGCGCCAGCAGCTTGGAGGGACAGACCCGGGAAAAACTGTTTTTT CASSLEGQTREKLFF
TRBJ1-5 NA NA TRBV9 TGTGCCAGCTCACCCGGGGTGGGCAATCAGCCCCAGCATTTT CASSPGVGNQPQHF
TRBJ2-3 NA NA TRBV5-1 TGCGCCAGCAGCTCAGGAGTGGAGGGCGATACGCAGTATTTT CASSSGVEGDTQYF
TRBJ1-5 NA few TRBV24-1 TGTGCCACCAGTGATTTGACAGGGAATCAGCCCCAGCATTTT CATSDLTGNQPQHF
TRBJ1-3 NA NA TRBV30 TGTGCCTGGAGTACTTTCAGGGTCCCGGGACAACCAGAAAGAAACACCATATATTTT CAWSTFRVPGQPERNTIYF
TRBJ1-5 NA NA TRBV28 TGTGCCAGCGGTCCGGACAGAGATTATAGCAATCAGCCCCAGCATTTT CASGPDRDYSNQPQHF
TRBJ2-3 TRBD2 once TRBV7-3 TGTGCCAGCAGCCCCTTAGCGGGAATGTTCACAGATACGCAGTATTTT CASSPLAGMFTDTQYF
TRBJ2-3 NA NA TRBV28 TGTGCCAGCAGTCCCCCTCTGCCGGGATGGGGCACAGATACGCAGTATTTT CASSPPLPGWGTDTQYF
TRBJ2-7 TRBD2 NA TRBV7-8 TGTGCCAGCAGCACCGCGGGCGGCGGGAGCTACGAGCAGTACTTC CASSTAGGGSYEQYF
TRBJ1-2 TRBD1 NA TRBV28 TGTGCCAGCAGTCGGACAGGAGGCTATGGCTACACCTTC CASSRTGGYGYTF
TRBJ1-1 NA NA TRBV10-3 TGTGCCATCCACGCCGGGGAGAACACTGAAGCTTTCTTT CAIHAGENTEAFF
TRBJ1-2 NA NA TRBV25-1 TGTGCCAGCAGTTTGACGGGGTACTATGGCTACACCTTC CASSLTGYYGYTF
TRBJ1-4 TRBD1 NA TRBV10-3 TGTGCCATCAGGGGACAGGGGGTTTATGAAAAACTGTTTTTT CAIRGQGVYEKLFF
TRBJ2-3 TRBD1 NA TRBV18 TGTGCCAGCTCACCCCGACAGGGGGTAAGCACAGATACGCAGTATTTT CASSPRQGVSTDTQYF
TRBJ1-6 TRBD1 few TRBV11-3 TGTGCCAGCAAATCACCGGACAGGGGGCGCCAGGATTCACCCCTCCACTTT CASKSPDRGRQDSPLHF
TRBJ1-5 TRBD1 NA TRBV7-9 TGTGCCAGCAGCTACGGGACAGGGACCAATCAGCCCCAGCATTTT CASSYGTGTNQPQHF
TRBJ2-7 NA NA TRBV7-9 TGTGCCAGCAGCTTATCCGGGGGAAGCTCCTACGAGCAGTACTTC CASSLSGGSSYEQYF
TRBJ1-5 TRBD1 NA TRBV28 TGTGCCAGCTCAAAAGGGACCGGGACAGGGTTTTTTGTCAGCAATCAGCCCCAGCATTTT CASSKGTGTGFFVSNQPQHF
TRBJ2-1 NA NA TRBV14 TGTGCCAGCAGCCAAGAAATTAGCTGGAATGAGCAGTTCTTC CASSQEISWNEQFF
TRBJ1-1 TRBD1 NA TRBV6-6 TGTGCCAGCAGATCCGGGACAGGGGCTCTAACTGAAGCTTTCTTT CASRSGTGALTEAFF
TRBJ2-7 TRBD1 NA TRBV27 TGTGCCAGTGCAACCGGGACAGACCTCTACGAGCAGTACTTC CASATGTDLYEQYF
TRBJ2-3 TRBD2 NA TRBV6-5 TGTGCCAGCAGTTCATCTAGCGGGAGGGGGAATACGCAGTATTTT CASSSSSGRGNTQYF
TRBJ1-6 TRBD1 NA TRBV29-1 TGCAGCGTTTTTGGGGGACAGGGGACCTCACCCCTCCACTTT CSVFGGQGTSPLHF
TRBJ2-7 TRBD1 few TRBV7-8 TGTGCCAGCAGCTTCAACAGGGGAAACGAGCAGTACTTC CASSFNRGNEQYF